These T cell receptor beta chains were read from a single sample in a study of blood T cell repertoires in COVID-19. Generated by immunoSEQ multiplex PCR, the TCRdb table keeps only in-frame clones and is missing some. The sample shows 100,000 or so clones, over 75% of them seen only once. Material for sequencing was peripheral blood. Receptors originate from a man aged 45 to 65 with acute or convalescent COVID-19. The CDR3 runs from the conserved cysteine through the conserved F or W. A D gene is named only where the DNA matches it firmly. Size tells how often a clone was seen (once, few, many) or the class of an expanded clone, and some rows leave it out.

CASSLQGDTEAFF	TGTGCCAGCAGTCTCCAGGGTGACACTGAAGCTTTCTTT	TRBV12-3/TRBV12-4	NA	NA	TRBJ1-1
CASSYGGSRTDTQYF	TGTGCCAGCAGTTACGGGGGCAGTAGGACAGATACGCAGTATTTT	TRBV6-5	few	NA	TRBJ2-3
CATSREREGGEQFF	TGTGCCACCAGCCGAGAACGGGAGGGAGGTGAGCAGTTCTTC	TRBV15	NA	TRBD2	TRBJ2-1
CASGLALRHSPPYEQYF	TGTGCTAGTGGTTTGGCACTCCGACATTCCCCGCCCTACGAGCAGTACTTC	TRBV12-5	NA	NA	TRBJ2-7
CASSLGRTGSNEQYF	TGTGCCAGCAGCTTGGGGAGGACAGGGTCGAACGAGCAGTACTTC	TRBV5-4	NA	TRBD1	TRBJ2-7
CASSYSGEKYNEQFF	TGCGCCAGCAGCTATAGCGGGGAAAAATACAATGAGCAGTTCTTC	TRBV5-1	NA	TRBD2	TRBJ2-1
CASSVGQGTPNTGELFF	TGTGCCAGCAGCGTAGGACAGGGGACCCCGAACACCGGGGAGCTGTTTTTT	TRBV9	NA	TRBD1	TRBJ2-2
CASRSPGRGLETSNEQFF	TGTGCAAGTCGCTCTCCCGGGAGGGGACTAGAGACATCCAATGAGCAGTTCTTC	TRBV12-2	NA	NA	TRBJ2-1
CASSNSPPREQYF	TGTGCCAGCAGCAACTCCCCCCCCAGGGAGCAGTACTTC	TRBV6-5	once	NA	TRBJ2-7
CASSLGRTSGYTF	TGTGCCAGCAGTTTAGGACGGACTAGCGGCTACACCTTC	TRBV6-5	NA	NA	TRBJ1-2
CASSPERSSYEQYF	TGCGCCAGCAGCCCTGAGCGGAGCTCCTACGAGCAGTACTTC	TRBV5-1	NA	NA	TRBJ2-7
CASSPWTANSPLHF	TGTGCCAGCAGCCCTTGGACAGCTAATTCACCCCTCCACTTT	TRBV13	NA	NA	TRBJ1-6
CASSLVAYTEAFF	TGTGCCAGCAGCCTAGTTGCGTACACTGAAGCTTTCTTT	TRBV13	NA	NA	TRBJ1-1
CASSVETSGSTGELFF	TGTGCCAGCAGCGTAGAGACTAGCGGGAGCACCGGGGAGCTGTTTTTT	TRBV9	NA	TRBD2	TRBJ2-2
CASSLRGLTVSGNTIYF	TGCGCCAGCAGCTTACGTGGTCTGACAGTCTCTGGAAACACCATATATTTT	TRBV5-1	NA	NA	TRBJ1-3
CASSYSSGTNSPLHF	TGTGCCAGCAGTTACTCGTCGGGTACCAATTCACCCCTCCACTTT	TRBV6-5	NA	NA	TRBJ1-6
CASSVVWSSYNEQFF	TGTGCCAGCAGCGTCGTCTGGAGCTCCTACAATGAGCAGTTCTTC	TRBV7-6	NA	NA	TRBJ2-1
CASSIDPGTYNEQFF	TGTGCCAGTAGTATAGACCCGGGAACCTACAATGAGCAGTTCTTC	TRBV19	NA	NA	TRBJ2-1
CASSESGAGRETQYF	TGTGCCAGCAGTGAATCAGGAGCGGGCCGGGAGACCCAGTACTTC	TRBV25-1	NA	NA	TRBJ2-5
CASSMWAGRQETQYF	TGTGCCAGTAGTATGTGGGCAGGCCGACAAGAGACCCAGTACTTC	TRBV19	NA	NA	TRBJ2-5
CASSIRLGSYEQYF	TGTGCCAGCAGCATAAGACTAGGCTCCTACGAGCAGTACTTC	TRBV7-8	NA	NA	TRBJ2-7
CASSEILGQGASGELFF	TGTGCCAGCAGTGAAATACTGGGGCAGGGGGCGAGCGGGGAGCTGTTTTTT	TRBV2	NA	TRBD1	TRBJ2-2
CASPNSSGNTIYF	TGTGCCAGCCCGAATAGCTCTGGAAACACCATATATTTT	TRBV28	NA	NA	TRBJ1-3
CASSPTPGQGLYFGNTIYF	TGTGCCAGCAGCCCAACTCCGGGACAGGGTCTGTACTTTGGAAACACCATATATTTT	TRBV2	few	TRBD1	TRBJ1-3
CASSTGTGGIYTEAFF	TGTGCCAGCTCAACCGGGACAGGGGGTATCTACACTGAAGCTTTCTTT	TRBV18	NA	TRBD1	TRBJ1-1
CASSDRGISSDTQYF	TGTGCCAGCAGTGACAGGGGGATATCATCAGATACGCAGTATTTT	TRBV6-4	NA	NA	TRBJ2-3
CASSAGDRDVYTGELFF	TGCGCCAGCAGTGCGGGAGACCGGGACGTCTACACCGGGGAGCTGTTTTTT	TRBV5-1	NA	TRBD2	TRBJ2-2
CASSRGTSYEQYF	TGTGCCAGCAGCAGAGGGACAAGCTACGAGCAGTACTTC	TRBV7-9	NA	NA	TRBJ2-7
CASSQGLYGYTF	TGTGCCAGCAGCCAAGGTCTCTATGGCTACACCTTC	TRBV14	NA	NA	TRBJ1-2
CASSRTVDQPQHF	TGTGCCAGCAGCCGGACAGTTGACCAGCCCCAGCATTTT	TRBV7-9	NA	NA	TRBJ1-5
CASSITSGDTIYF	TGTGCCAGCAGTATCACAAGCGGGGACACCATATATTTT	TRBV7-2	once	NA	TRBJ1-3
CASSLRTSGRTKETQYF	TGTGCCAGCAGTTTGAGGACTAGCGGGAGGACGAAAGAGACCCAGTACTTC	TRBV27	NA	TRBD2	TRBJ2-5
CASSVGVMNTEAFF	TGTGCCAGCAGCGTTGGAGTCATGAACACTGAAGCTTTCTTT	TRBV11-3	NA	NA	TRBJ1-1
CASSLKGGEFEQFF	TGTGCCAGCAGCTTAAAAGGGGGCGAGTTTGAGCAGTTCTTC	TRBV7-3	NA	TRBD1	TRBJ2-1
CASGTGGPTNEKLFF	TGTGCCTCGGGGACAGGGGGACCAACTAATGAAAAACTGTTTTTT	TRBV30	NA	TRBD1	TRBJ1-4
CASSLNTGGWGYTF	TGCGCCAGCAGCCTAAACACAGGGGGCTGGGGCTACACCTTC	TRBV5-1	NA	TRBD1	TRBJ1-2
CASSPRPTYNEQFF	TGTGCCAGCAGCCCACGGCCGACATACAATGAGCAGTTCTTC	TRBV7-6	NA	NA	TRBJ2-1
CASSRQGSEQYF	TGTGCCAGCAGCCGACAGGGATCCGAGCAGTACTTC	TRBV11-2	NA	TRBD1	TRBJ2-7
CASSPTGGGYGYTF	TGTGCCAGCAGCCCGACAGGGGGCGGCTATGGCTACACCTTC	TRBV27	NA	TRBD1	TRBJ1-2
CASSPTDSNQPQHF	TGTGCCAGCAGTCCCACAGATAGCAATCAGCCCCAGCATTTT	TRBV2	NA	NA	TRBJ1-5
CAQDPGQGREGYTF	TGTGCCCAAGATCCGGGACAGGGTAGGGAGGGCTACACCTTC	TRBV30	NA	TRBD1	TRBJ1-2
CASGVEGRAPYGYTF	TGTGCCAGCGGGGTTGAAGGCAGGGCTCCCTATGGCTACACCTTC	TRBV2	NA	NA	TRBJ1-2